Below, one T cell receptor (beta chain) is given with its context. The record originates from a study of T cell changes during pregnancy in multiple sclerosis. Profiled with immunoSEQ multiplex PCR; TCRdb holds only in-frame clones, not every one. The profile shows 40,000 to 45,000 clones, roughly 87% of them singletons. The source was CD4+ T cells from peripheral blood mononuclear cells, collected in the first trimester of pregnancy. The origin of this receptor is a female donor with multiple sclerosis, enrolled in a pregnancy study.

CDR3 in DNA: TGTGCCAGCAGTTCTAGACGGGAGCAGTACTTC. It encodes CASSSRREQYF. The chain carries TRBV6-6 and TRBJ2-5, with D maybe TRBD2 (6 bases). Germline lookup yields CDR1 MNHNY and CDR2 SVGAGI (reference sequence). The CDR3 consists of 11 residues. V was shortened by 4 bases and J by 11 bases, with 11 bases between the two germline ends.